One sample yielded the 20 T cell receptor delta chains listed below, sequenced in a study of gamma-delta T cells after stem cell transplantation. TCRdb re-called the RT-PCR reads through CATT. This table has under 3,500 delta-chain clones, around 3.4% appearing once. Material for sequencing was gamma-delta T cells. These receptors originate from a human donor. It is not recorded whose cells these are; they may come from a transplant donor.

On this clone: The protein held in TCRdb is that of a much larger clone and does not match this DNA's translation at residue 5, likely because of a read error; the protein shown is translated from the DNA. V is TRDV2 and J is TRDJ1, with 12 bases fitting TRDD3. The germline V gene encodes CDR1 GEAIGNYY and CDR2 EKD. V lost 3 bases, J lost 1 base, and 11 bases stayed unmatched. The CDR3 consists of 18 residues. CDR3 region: CACDALAGGYATTDKLIF. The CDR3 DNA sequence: TGTGCCTGTGACGCTCTGGCTGGGGGATACGCAACCACCGATAAACTCATCTTT.

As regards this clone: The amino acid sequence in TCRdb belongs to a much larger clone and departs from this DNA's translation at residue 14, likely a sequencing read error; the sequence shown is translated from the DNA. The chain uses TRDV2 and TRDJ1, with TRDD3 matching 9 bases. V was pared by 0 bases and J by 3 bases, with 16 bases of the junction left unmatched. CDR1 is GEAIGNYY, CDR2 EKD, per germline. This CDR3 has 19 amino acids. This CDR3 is CACDTAELGDRMYADKLIF. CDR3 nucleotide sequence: TGTGCCTGTGACACCGCGGAACTGGGGGACAGAATGTACGCCGATAAACTCATCTTT.

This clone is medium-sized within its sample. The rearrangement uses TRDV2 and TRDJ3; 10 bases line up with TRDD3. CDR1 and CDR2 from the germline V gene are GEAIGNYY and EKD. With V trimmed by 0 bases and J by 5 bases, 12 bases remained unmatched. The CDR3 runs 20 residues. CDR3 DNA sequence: TGTGCCTGTGACACCGTCGGTGGGGGATACAAGAACCGGGACACCCGACAGATGTTTTTC. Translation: CACDTVGGGYKNRDTRQMFF.

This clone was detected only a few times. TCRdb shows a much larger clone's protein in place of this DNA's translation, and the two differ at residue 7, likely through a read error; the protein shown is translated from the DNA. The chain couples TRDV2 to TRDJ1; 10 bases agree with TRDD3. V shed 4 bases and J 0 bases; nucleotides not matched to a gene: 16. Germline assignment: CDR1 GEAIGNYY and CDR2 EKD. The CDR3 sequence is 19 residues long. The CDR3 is CACEPLNTGGSPDTDKLIF. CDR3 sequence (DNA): TGTGCCTGTGAACCGCTCAATACTGGGGGATCCCCTGACACCGATAAACTCATCTTT.

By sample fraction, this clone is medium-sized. The CDR3 loop reads CACDRLGPVYTDKLIF. The CDR3 bases are TGTGCCTGTGACAGACTGGGACCCGTCTACACCGATAAACTCATCTTT. This chain connects TRDV2 to TRDJ1, with a weak D call TRDD3 (6 bases). Germline CDR1 GEAIGNYY, CDR2 EKD. The CDR3 contains 16 residues. V lost 2 bases and J lost 0, with 15 bases in between.

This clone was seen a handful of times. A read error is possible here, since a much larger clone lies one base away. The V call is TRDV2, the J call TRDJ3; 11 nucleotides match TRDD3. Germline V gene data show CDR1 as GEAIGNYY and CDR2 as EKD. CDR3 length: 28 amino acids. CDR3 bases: TGTGCCTGTGTCACCGGATGGATGGGGGATACGCGGATGAAAACCGGTACAAGGAGCTCCTGGGACACCCGACAGATGTTTTTC. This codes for CACVTGWMGDTRMKTGTRSSWDTRQMFF.

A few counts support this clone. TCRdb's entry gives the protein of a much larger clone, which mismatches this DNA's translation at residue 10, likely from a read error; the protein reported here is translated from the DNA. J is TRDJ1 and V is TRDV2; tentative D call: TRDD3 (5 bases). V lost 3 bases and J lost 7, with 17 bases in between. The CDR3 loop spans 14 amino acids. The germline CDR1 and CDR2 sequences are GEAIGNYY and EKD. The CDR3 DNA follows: TGTGCCTGTGACCCGGTACTGGTACCCGTTAAACTCATCTTT. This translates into CACDPVLVPVKLIF.

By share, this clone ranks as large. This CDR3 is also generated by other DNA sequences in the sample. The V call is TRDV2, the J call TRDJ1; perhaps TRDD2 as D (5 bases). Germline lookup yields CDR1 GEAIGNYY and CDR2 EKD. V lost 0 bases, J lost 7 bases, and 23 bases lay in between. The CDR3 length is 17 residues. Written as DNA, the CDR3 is TGTGCCTGTGACACCGTGTTGGAGGATTCCTTAAGAGGTAAACTCATCTTT. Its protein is CACDTVLEDSLRGKLIF.

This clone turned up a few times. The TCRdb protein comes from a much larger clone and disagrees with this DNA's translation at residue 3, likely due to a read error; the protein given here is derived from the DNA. The CDR3 sequence is CAYDNLLPAEGPPATDKLIF. The DNA for the CDR3 is TGTGCCTATGACAACCTCTTACCCGCTGAGGGACCCCCGGCCACCGATAAACTCATCTTT. The chain couples TRDV2 to TRDJ1; D not resolved. Germline CDR1 GEAIGNYY, CDR2 EKD. The CDR3 loop spans 20 amino acids.

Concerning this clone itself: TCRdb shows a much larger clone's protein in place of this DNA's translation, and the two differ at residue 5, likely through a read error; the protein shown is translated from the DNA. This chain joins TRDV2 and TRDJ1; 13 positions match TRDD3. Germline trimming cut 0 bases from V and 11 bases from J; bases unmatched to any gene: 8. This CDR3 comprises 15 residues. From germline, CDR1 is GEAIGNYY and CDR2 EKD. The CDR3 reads CACDTIVLGDTQLIF. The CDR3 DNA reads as TGTGCCTGTGACACCATAGTACTGGGGGATACGCAGCTCATCTTT.

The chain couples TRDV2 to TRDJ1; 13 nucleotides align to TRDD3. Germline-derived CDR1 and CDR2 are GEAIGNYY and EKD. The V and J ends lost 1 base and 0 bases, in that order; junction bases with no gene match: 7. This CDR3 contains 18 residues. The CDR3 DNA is TGTGCCTGTGACACGTTACTGGGGGATACGCCACACACCGATAAACTCATCTTT. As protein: CACDTLLGDTPHTDKLIF.

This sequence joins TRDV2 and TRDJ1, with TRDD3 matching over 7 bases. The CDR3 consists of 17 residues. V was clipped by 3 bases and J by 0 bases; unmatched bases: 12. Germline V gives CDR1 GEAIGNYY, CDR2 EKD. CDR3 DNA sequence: TGTGCCTGTGACCCGTTGCTGGGGGTTCCGTACACCGATAAACTCATCTTT. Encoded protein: CACDPLLGVPYTDKLIF.

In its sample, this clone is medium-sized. The CDR3 region has the DNA TGTGCCTGTGACACCCTGGGGGATACGACCGATAAACTCATCTTT. Amino acids: CACDTLGDTTDKLIF. This chain joins TRDV2 and TRDJ1; 12 nucleotides align to TRDD3. In germline, CDR1 is GEAIGNYY, CDR2 EKD. CDR3 size: 15 residues. With 0 bases clipped from V and 2 bases from J, the junction kept 0 bases outside the gene matches.

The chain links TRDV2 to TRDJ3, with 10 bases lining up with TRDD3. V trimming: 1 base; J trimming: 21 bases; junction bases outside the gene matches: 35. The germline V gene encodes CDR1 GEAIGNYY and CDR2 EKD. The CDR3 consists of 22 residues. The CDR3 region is CACDTFPGGGYSSSWDTRRTFF. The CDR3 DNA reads TGTGCCTGTGACACTTTCCCGGGTGGGGGATACTCAAGTTCCTGGGACACCCGACGGACGTTTTTC.

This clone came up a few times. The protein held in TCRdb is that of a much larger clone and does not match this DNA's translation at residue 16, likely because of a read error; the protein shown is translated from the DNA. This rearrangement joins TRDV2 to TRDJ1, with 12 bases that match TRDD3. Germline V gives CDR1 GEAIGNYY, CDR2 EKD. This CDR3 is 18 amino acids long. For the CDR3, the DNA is TGTGCCTGTGATCCGGTCGCCGACTGGGGGATACAGTTCGATAAACCCATCTTT. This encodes CACDPVADWGIQFDKPIF.

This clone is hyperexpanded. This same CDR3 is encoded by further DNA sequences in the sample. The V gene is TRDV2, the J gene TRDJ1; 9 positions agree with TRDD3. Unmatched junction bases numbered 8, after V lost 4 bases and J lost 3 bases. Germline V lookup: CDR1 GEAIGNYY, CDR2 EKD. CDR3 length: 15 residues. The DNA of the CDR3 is TGTGCCTGTGAGGGATTGGGGGATATCTCCGATAAACTCATCTTT. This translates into CACEGLGDISDKLIF.

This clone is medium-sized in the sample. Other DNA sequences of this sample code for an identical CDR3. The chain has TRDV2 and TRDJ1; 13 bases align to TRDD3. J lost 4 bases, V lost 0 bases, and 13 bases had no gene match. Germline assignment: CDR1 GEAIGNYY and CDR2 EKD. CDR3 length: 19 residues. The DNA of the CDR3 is TGTGCCTGTGACACCATAGGGGTAACTGGGGGATACGCTATCGATAAACTCATCTTT. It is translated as CACDTIGVTGGYAIDKLIF.

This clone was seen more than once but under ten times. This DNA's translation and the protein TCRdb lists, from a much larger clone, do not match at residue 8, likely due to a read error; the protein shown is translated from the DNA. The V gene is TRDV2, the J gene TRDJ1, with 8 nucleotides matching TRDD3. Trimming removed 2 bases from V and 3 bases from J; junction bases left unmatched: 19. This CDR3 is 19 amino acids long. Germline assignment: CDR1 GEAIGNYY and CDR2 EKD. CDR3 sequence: CACDILGAKHSGSSDKLIF. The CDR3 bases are TGTGCCTGTGACATACTGGGGGCAAAGCACTCAGGGTCCTCCGATAAACTCATCTTT.

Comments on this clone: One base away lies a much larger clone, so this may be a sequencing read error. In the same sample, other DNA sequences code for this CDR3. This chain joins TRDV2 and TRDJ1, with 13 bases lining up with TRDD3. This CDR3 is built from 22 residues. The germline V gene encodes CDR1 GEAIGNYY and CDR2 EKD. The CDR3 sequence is CACDTVADKALTGGYDTDKLIF. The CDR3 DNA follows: TGTGCCTGCGACACCGTGGCTGATAAAGCCCTTACTGGGGGATACGACACCGATAAACTCATCTTT.

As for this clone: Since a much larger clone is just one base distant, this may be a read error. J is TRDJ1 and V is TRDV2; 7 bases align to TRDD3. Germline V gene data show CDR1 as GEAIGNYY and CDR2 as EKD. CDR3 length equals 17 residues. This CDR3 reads CACDSVLGHRNTNKLIF. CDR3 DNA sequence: TGTGCCTGTGACTCAGTACTGGGGCACCGGAACACCAATAAACTCATCTTT.